This T cell receptor (beta chain) was sequenced in a study of glioma-infiltrating T cells after dendritic cell vaccination. Overall study: Glioblastoma patients came from Phase I and II dendritic cell vaccination trials. Monocyte-derived dendritic cells, cultured 7 to 8 days with IL-4 and GM-CSF, were pulsed with autologous tumor lysate.

Germline V gene lookup returns CDR1 LNHDA and CDR2 SQIVND (reference sequence). V was trimmed by 3 bases and J by 3 bases, leaving 21 bases between them. This CDR3 comprises 17 residues. The primer mix had 60 V beta and 13 J beta primers. Produced via immunoSEQ multiplex PCR; TCRdb's table is partial and in-frame only. Of 75,000 to 85,000 clones in the sample, around 86% are singletons; the top ten hold approximately 2.4%. The time point is: after dendritic cell vaccination, including at tumor progression/relapse. All glioblastoma patients lacked an isocitrate dehydrogenase mutation. This chain connects TRBV19 to TRBJ2-7; D might be TRBD2 (7 bases). This material consisted of blood, taken after dendritic cell vaccination. This receptor was taken from a human donor with glioblastoma. This CDR3 reads CASSILAGSGGLYEQYF. DNA of the CDR3: TGTGCCAGTAGTATCCTGGCGGGGTCGGGGGGCCTCTACGAGCAGTACTTC. Together with reference TRBV19 and TRBJ2-7, the CDR3 gives the full variable domain: DGGITQSPKYLFRKEGQNVTLSCEQNLNHDAMYWYRQDPGQGLRLIYYSQIVNDFQKGDIAEGYSVSREKKESFPLTVTSAQKNPTAFYLCASSILAGSGGLYEQYFGPGTRLTVT.